A selection of T cell receptor beta chains follows, all from one sample in a study of control samples from healthy donors and cancer patients. The repertoire was sequenced with immunoSEQ multiplex PCR; TCRdb's copy has only in-frame clones and lacks some. The repertoire holds 55,000 to 70,000 clones, about 91% seen once, with around 0.91% in the top ten. Source material: PBMCs. These receptors all stem from a man aged 30 to 45 with colorectal cancer. Both conserved end residues are part of each CDR3. D genes are given only for firm matches. Where a row states a size, it is once, few, many or the class of an expanded clone; other rows omit it.

j_call,v_call,d_call,clone_size,cdr3_nt,cdr3_aa
TRBJ1-6,TRBV6-5,-,-,TGTGCCAGCAGTCGTGCAGAGAATTCACCCCTCCACTTT,CASSRAENSPLHF
TRBJ2-7,TRBV19,TRBD1,-,TGTGCCAGTTCTGCCGGGACAGGGTCCGAGCAGTACTTC,CASSAGTGSEQYF
TRBJ1-2,TRBV19,-,once,TGTGCCAGTAGCAGCCGGGAGGGCGCGAGGGGCTACACCTTC,CASSSREGARGYTF
TRBJ2-5,TRBV30,-,-,TGTGCCTGGAGTGCGGGGGCTGATTGGGAGACCCAGTACTTC,CAWSAGADWETQYF
TRBJ2-3,TRBV4-3,TRBD2,-,TGCGCCAGCAGCCAAGAGAGCGGGGGGGCCGTCACAGATACGCAGTATTTT,CASSQESGGAVTDTQYF
TRBJ2-3,TRBV4-2,-,-,TGTGCCAGCAGCCACAGTAGCGCGGATAGCACAGATACGCAGTATTTT,CASSHSSADSTDTQYF
TRBJ2-3,TRBV20-1,-,-,TGCAGTGCTAGTGGCGGAGAGGATACGCAGTATTTT,CSASGGEDTQYF
TRBJ2-7,TRBV5-1,TRBD1,-,TGCGCCAGCAGTTGGGACAGGGGCTACGAGCAGTACTTC,CASSWDRGYEQYF
TRBJ1-1,TRBV5-1,-,-,TGCGCCAGCAGCTTGGGCAGACAGAACACTGAAGCTTTCTTT,CASSLGRQNTEAFF
TRBJ2-2,TRBV19,-,-,TGTGCCACCCGTGGGGCCGGGGAGCTGTTTTTT,CATRGAGELFF
TRBJ2-7,TRBV5-6,-,-,TGTGCCAGCAGTGAACTGATTGGGACTTCTAACGAGCAGTACTTC,CASSELIGTSNEQYF
TRBJ2-3,TRBV5-1,-,-,TGCGCCAGCACCTCCGGGTCAGGAAGCACAGATACGCAGTATTTT,CASTSGSGSTDTQYF
TRBJ2-5,TRBV12-3/TRBV12-4,-,-,TGTGCCAGCAGCCCGGTCGGGTGGGAGACCCAGTACTTC,CASSPVGWETQYF
TRBJ2-5,TRBV3-1/TRBV3-2,TRBD2,-,TGTGCCAGCAGCCTCGGGTCGAGCGGGGGCTGCCAAAAGACCCAGTACTTC,CASSLGSSGGCQKTQYF
TRBJ1-4,TRBV6-5,-,-,TGTGCCAGCCGAGAACGGGGAGGGTTCGAAAAACTGTTTTTT,CASRERGGFEKLFF
TRBJ2-3,TRBV29-1,-,-,TGCAGCGTTGCACTGGGAGATACGCAGTATTTT,CSVALGDTQYF
TRBJ1-5,TRBV3-1/TRBV3-2,-,few,TGTGCCAGCAGCCTACTGGGGGGGCCCCAGCATTTT,CASSLLGGPQHF
TRBJ2-5,TRBV30,-,-,TGTGCCTGGAGTGTACGGATGGGGCTGGGGCAAGAGACCCAGTACTTC,CAWSVRMGLGQETQYF
TRBJ2-5,TRBV7-2,TRBD1,-,TGTGCCAGCAGCTACGGGACAGGTAGAACAGAGACCCAGTACTTC,CASSYGTGRTETQYF
TRBJ1-1,TRBV9,-,-,TGTGCCAGCAGCCAAGGACAGTGGACTGAAGCTTTCTTT,CASSQGQWTEAFF
TRBJ1-4,TRBV29-1,-,-,TGCAGCGTTGACGCAGGGGAAGGAAATGAAAAACTGTTTTTT,CSVDAGEGNEKLFF
TRBJ1-5,TRBV6-2/TRBV6-3,-,once,TGTGCCAGCAGTAAGGGAATACAGGGAAGCAATCAGCCCCAGCATTTT,CASSKGIQGSNQPQHF
TRBJ2-7,TRBV3-1/TRBV3-2,TRBD1,-,TGTGCCAGCAGCCAATCCCCCCGACAGGGATCGTACTTC,CASSQSPRQGSYF